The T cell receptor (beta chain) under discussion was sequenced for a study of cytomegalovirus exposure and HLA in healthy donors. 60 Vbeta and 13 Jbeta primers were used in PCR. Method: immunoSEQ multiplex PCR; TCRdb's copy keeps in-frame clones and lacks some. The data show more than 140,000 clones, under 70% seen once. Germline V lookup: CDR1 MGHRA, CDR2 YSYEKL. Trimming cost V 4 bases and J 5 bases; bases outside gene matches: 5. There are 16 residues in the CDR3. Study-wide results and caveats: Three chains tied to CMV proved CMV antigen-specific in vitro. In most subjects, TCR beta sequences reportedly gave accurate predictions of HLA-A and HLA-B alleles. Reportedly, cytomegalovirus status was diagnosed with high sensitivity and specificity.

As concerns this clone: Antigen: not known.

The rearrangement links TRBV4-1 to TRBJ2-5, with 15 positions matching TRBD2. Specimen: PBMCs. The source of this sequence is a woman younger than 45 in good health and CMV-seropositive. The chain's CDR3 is CASSPGTSGRLETQYF. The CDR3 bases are TGCGCCAGCAGCCCAGGGACTAGCGGGAGGTTGGAGACCCAGTACTTC.